The 19 T cell receptor beta chains below were found in one sample sequenced in a study of blood T cell repertoires in COVID-19. The table came from immunoSEQ multiplex PCR; TCRdb's copy has only in-frame clones and leaves some out. The sample holds about 340,000 clones; 75% to 90% are singletons and the top ten take 7.1%. The sample taken for sequencing was peripheral blood. The receptors derive from a woman in her fifties or sixties with COVID-19, enrolled during active disease.

The chain recombines TRBV30 with TRBJ1-4, with 8 bases matching TRBD1. This CDR3 has 14 residues. Germline V CDR1 and CDR2: GTSNPN, SVGIG (reference sequence). V dropped 3 bases and J dropped 5; count of bases not matched to a gene: 5. CDR3 region: CAWSSRQGNEKLFF. DNA of the CDR3: TGTGCCTGGAGCTCTAGACAGGGGAATGAAAAACTGTTTTTT.

J is TRBJ1-2 and V is TRBV9; D is uncertain. V shed 0 bases and J shed 4 bases, with 13 bases lying between them. From germline, CDR1 is SGDLS and CDR2 YYNGEE. This CDR3 is built from 15 residues. DNA for the CDR3: TGTGCCAGCAGCGTAGCGGGGTCTAGTATCTATGGCTACACCTTC. Translating gives CASSVAGSSIYGYTF.

This clone was recorded once. V is TRBV27 and J is TRBJ2-1; possibly TRBD1 for D (5 bases). In germline, CDR1 is MNHEY, CDR2 SMNVEV (reference sequence). The ends were cut back, 8 bases at V and 4 bases at J, with 15 bases in the middle. There are 14 residues in the CDR3. The CDR3 sequence is CASSLMDTYNEQFF. The CDR3 DNA sequence: TGTGCCAGCTCATTGATGGACACATACAATGAGCAGTTCTTC.

The rearrangement joins TRBV4-1 to TRBJ1-2, with TRBD1 matching over 8 bases. The ends lost 2 bases at V and 6 bases at J; junction bases unmatched: 17. Germline CDR1 reads MGHRA; CDR2 reads YSYEKL. The CDR3 contains 18 residues. Here the CDR3 reads CASSQIEGVEQGGHGYTF. The CDR3, as DNA: TGCGCCAGCAGCCAAATAGAAGGAGTCGAACAGGGGGGCCATGGCTACACCTTC.

This clone was seen a few times. The chain is built from TRBV28 and TRBJ1-2; the D is unclear. V was cut by 6 bases and J by 4 bases, with 18 bases left in between. The length of the CDR3 is 15 residues. The germline gives CDR1 MDHEN, CDR2 SYDVKM. The CDR3 sequence is CASSSAITDGYGYTF. DNA of the CDR3: TGTGCCAGCAGCTCTGCTATTACAGACGGCTATGGCTACACCTTC.

V and J are TRBV5-1 and TRBJ1-1; D remains unclear. Trimming took 0 bases from V and 1 from J, leaving 4 bases between them. The CDR3 spans 13 residues. Germline V gene sequence: CDR1 SGHRS, CDR2 YFSETQ. CDR3 protein: CASSLDKNTEAFF. The CDR3 DNA follows: TGCGCCAGCAGCTTGGACAAGAACACTGAAGCTTTCTTT.

This chain uses TRBV18 with TRBJ1-6; D is perhaps TRBD1 (6 bases). CDR1 and CDR2 from the germline V gene are KGHSH and LQKENI. Trimming pared 3 bases from V and 9 bases from J, leaving 12 bases between. CDR3 size: 14 residues. For the CDR3, the DNA is TGTGCCAGCTCACCGCTACGGACAGTTTCACCCCTCCACTTT. This codes for CASSPLRTVSPLHF.

The chain joins TRBV29-1 to TRBJ2-5; TRBD2 might be the D (7 bases). V was cut by 8 bases and J by 0 bases, with 10 bases left in between. This CDR3 is built from 12 residues. CDR1 and CDR2 (germline): SQVTM, ANQGSEA. This CDR3 is CSWGGNQETQYF. The CDR3 DNA is TGCAGCTGGGGGGGCAACCAAGAGACCCAGTACTTC.

This clone was observed a few times. The chain links TRBV7-2 to TRBJ1-1; weak D call: TRBD1 (6 bases). Germline CDR1 is SGHTA and CDR2 is FQGNSA. The CDR3 is 16 residues long. The V end lost 6 bases, the J end lost 1 base, and 18 bases lay between the germline ends. CDR3 DNA: TGTGCCAGCAGTCCTATTTTGGGCAGGGGGAACACTGAAGCTTTCTTT. Encoded protein: CASSPILGRGNTEAFF.

The V and J genes are TRBV2 and TRBJ2-1; D not resolved. Trimming left V 6 bases short and J 10 bases short, with 4 bases between. The CDR3 runs to 9 residues. Germline V gene sequence: CDR1 SNHLY, CDR2 FYNNEI. As DNA, the CDR3 is TGTGCCAGCAGGTTAGAGCAGTTCTTC. Translating gives CASRLEQFF.

The sample holds one count of this clone. The chain recombines TRBV10-1 with TRBJ1-2; D may be TRBD1 (6 bases). The CDR3 is made up of 13 amino acids. Germline loops: CDR1 WNHNN, CDR2 SYGVQD (reference sequence). The V and J ends lost 0 bases and 8 bases respectively, with 10 bases between them. The CDR3 bases are TGCGCCAGCAGTGAGTCGTCAGGGGAAGGCTACACCTTC. The encoded protein is CASSESSGEGYTF.

This sequence joins TRBV2 and TRBJ1-1; TRBD1 aligns across 9 bases. Germline loops: CDR1 SNHLY, CDR2 FYNNEI. Trimming cost V 9 bases and J 3 bases; bases outside gene matches: 26. The CDR3 runs to 20 residues. The CDR3 bases are TGTGCCAGTCGAATATTCCGTCCGGGACAGGGAAAGAAGGAGGACACTGAAGCTTTCTTT. This translates into CASRIFRPGQGKKEDTEAFF. Based on the CDR3 plus reference TRBV2 and TRBJ1-1, the full variable domain is EPEVTQTPSHQVTQMGQEVILRCVPISNHLYFYWYRQILGQKVEFLVSFYNNEISEKSEIFDDQFSVERPDGSNFTLKIRSTKLEDSAMYFCASRIFRPGQGKKEDTEAFFGQGTRLTVV.

The chain uses TRBV24-1 and TRBJ1-2; 8 nucleotides match TRBD1. The CDR3 loop spans 14 amino acids. V lost 5 bases to trimming and J lost 2 bases; unmatched junction nucleotides: 3. Germline assignment: CDR1 KGHDR and CDR2 SFDVKD. The chain's CDR3 is CATSARDRNYGYTF. For the CDR3, the DNA is TGTGCCACCAGTGCACGGGACAGGAACTATGGCTACACCTTC.

The rearrangement uses TRBV29-1 and TRBJ2-5; 15 nucleotides match TRBD2. The trim removed 6 bases at V and 5 bases at J, leaving 10 bases unmatched. This CDR3 spans 16 amino acids. Germline lookup yields CDR1 SQVTM and CDR2 ANQGSEA. The CDR3 loop is CSVRRTSGGASETQYF. The CDR3 bases are TGCAGCGTACGGCGGACTAGCGGGGGGGCCTCGGAGACCCAGTACTTC.

The chain carries TRBV7-2 and TRBJ2-1, with 7 bases that match TRBD1. Trimming at V came to 1 base and at J to 3 bases, leaving 9 bases not matched to a gene. The CDR3 extends over 17 amino acids. Germline V gives CDR1 SGHTA, CDR2 FQGNSA. CDR3 sequence reads: CASSLVLGTADYNEQFF. The CDR3 region has the DNA TGTGCCAGCAGCTTAGTGCTCGGGACAGCGGACTACAATGAGCAGTTCTTC.

About this clone: Other DNA sequences of this sample code for an identical CDR3. The chain links TRBV4-1 to TRBJ1-1; a possible D gene is TRBD1 (6 bases). This CDR3 contains 15 residues. V was trimmed by 0 bases and J by 4 bases, leaving 12 bases between them. Per germline, CDR1 MGHRA and CDR2 YSYEKL. CDR3 residues: CASSQDLGGGTEAFF. Here the CDR3 DNA reads TGCGCCAGCAGCCAAGACCTGGGAGGGGGCACTGAAGCTTTCTTT.

The J gene is TRBJ1-2, the V gene TRBV18; perhaps TRBD1 as D (6 bases). Germline CDR1 and CDR2: KGHSH and LQKENI. The CDR3 runs to 16 residues. Between the trimmed V and J ends, which lost 0 bases and 7 bases, there was a span of 18 bases. The DNA of the CDR3 is TGTGCCAGCTCACCACCGTTAGCCCAGGGGAATTTTGGCTACACCTTC. Translation gives CASSPPLAQGNFGYTF.

This chain links TRBV4-1 with TRBJ2-1; 10 nucleotides match TRBD2. Germline V gene data show CDR1 as MGHRA and CDR2 as YSYEKL. The ends lost 1 base at V and 7 bases at J; junction bases unmatched: 7. This CDR3 is built from 16 residues. The CDR3 sequence: CASSQAEAGGTNEQFF. The CDR3 DNA follows: TGCGCCAGCAGCCAAGCTGAAGCGGGGGGGACGAATGAGCAGTTCTTC.

The chain couples TRBV11-2 to TRBJ2-7; D may be TRBD1 (8 bases). CDR3 length equals 16 residues. Trimming took off 1 base at V and 1 base at J, with 14 bases between the two ends. Germline lookup yields CDR1 SGHAT and CDR2 FQNNGV. DNA for the CDR3: TGTGCCAGCAGCTTAGGACAGGGGAGGGGTTCCTACGAGCAGTACTTC. Its protein is CASSLGQGRGSYEQYF.